This TCR beta chain was documented in a study of blood T cell repertoires in COVID-19. This CDR3 contains 17 residues. Trimming took off 2 bases at V and 4 bases at J, with 23 bases between the two ends. Germline CDR1 and CDR2: GTSNPN and SVGIG (reference sequence). Under the authors' procedure: Amplification of reference gene primers provided the estimated nucleated cell counts. Sequenced by immunoSEQ multiplex PCR; TCRdb stores in-frame clones only, minus some. V and J calls and clone size are as listed in that table; D and trimming were resolved from the DNA. This table holds over 350,000 clones, 86% found once. In this sample, this clone turned up once.

The sequenced material came from peripheral blood. The chain has TRBV30 and TRBJ1-2; weak D call: TRBD1 (6 bases). The sequence was collected from a woman in her twenties or thirties with active or convalescent COVID-19. CDR3 coding DNA: TGTGCCTGGAGTTTTTCCGGGGGGCCTTTTGCGACCTATGGCTACACCTTC. This gives the protein CAWSFSGGPFATYGYTF. Complete variable domain (other parts from reference TRBV30 and TRBJ1-2): SQTIHQWPATLVQPVGSPLSLECTVEGTSNPNLYWYRQAAGRGLQLLFYSVGIGQISSEVPQNLSASRPQDRQFILSSKKLLLSDSGFYLCAWSFSGGPFATYGYTFGSGTRLTVV.